These 5 T cell receptor beta chains were all obtained from the same sample, sequenced in a study of radiotherapy plus CTLA-4 blockade in lung cancer. Produced via immunoSEQ multiplex PCR; TCRdb's table is partial and in-frame only. The data hold some 33,000 clones, with roughly three quarters observed a single time. Material: peripheral blood, obtained from a patient treated with radiotherapy plus ipilimumab. Receptor source: a human donor with non-small cell lung cancer whose response to radiotherapy plus ipilimumab could not be evaluated.

This chain uses TRBV7-2 with TRBJ2-1, with D perhaps TRBD1 (6 bases). Germline V gives CDR1 SGHTA, CDR2 FQGNSA. The CDR3 sequence is 16 residues long. Trimming pared 5 bases from V and 5 bases from J, leaving 19 bases between. CDR3: CASSREGVIPHNEQFF. The CDR3 nucleotides are TGTGCCAGCAGCCGAGAGGGGGTGATACCTCACAATGAGCAGTTCTTC.

This clone was seen more than once but under ten times. The rearrangement links TRBV2 to TRBJ1-6, with unresolved D. Germline-derived CDR1 and CDR2 are SNHLY and FYNNEI. The ends were cut back, 0 bases at V and 5 bases at J, with 11 bases in the middle. The CDR3 has 16 amino acids. The CDR3 loop is CASSEAGRANNSPLHF. CDR3 DNA: TGTGCCAGCAGTGAAGCGGGGAGGGCCAATAATTCACCCCTCCACTTT.

This clone was detected once. This chain connects TRBV6-1 to TRBJ2-7; D not resolved. CDR3 size: 14 residues. V lost 0 bases, J lost 2 bases, and 8 bases lay in between. Per germline, CDR1 MNHNS and CDR2 SASEGT. CDR3 amino acids: CASSEAAFPYEQYF. The CDR3 DNA sequence: TGTGCCAGCAGTGAAGCGGCTTTCCCCTACGAGCAGTACTTC.

The chain joins TRBV11-2 to TRBJ2-7, with TRBD2 matching 10 bases. CDR1 is SGHAT, CDR2 FQNNGV, per germline. CDR3 length: 14 residues. The V segment lost 5 bases and the J segment 7 bases; nucleotides outside the gene matches: 8. The CDR3: CASSPGLAIGEQYF. The CDR3 bases are TGTGCCAGCAGCCCGGGACTAGCGATCGGAGAGCAGTACTTC.

This clone was seen more than once but under ten times. V and J are TRBV11-3 and TRBJ2-2; the D gene is possibly TRBD2 (5 bases). The V end lost 1 base, the J end lost 5 bases, and 5 bases lay between the germline ends. This CDR3 is 13 amino acids long. Germline CDR1 and CDR2: SGHNT and YENEEA. The CDR3 region is CASSLGTTGELFF. DNA for the CDR3: TGTGCCAGCAGCTTAGGGACTACCGGGGAGCTGTTTTTT.